The present T cell receptor beta chain was sequenced within a study of T cells after yellow fever vaccination. Production of TCR cDNA was by 5'RACE template switching, which also added a universal primer site and UMIs. TCRdb reprocessed the 5' RACE reads via MiXCR and lists one record per CDR3 protein. The sample lists about 320,000 distinct CDR3 sequences; around 10% were seen once. CDR1 MDHEN and CDR2 SYDVKM come from the germline V gene. This CDR3 is 13 amino acids long. With V trimmed by 5 bases and J by 6 bases, 6 bases remained unmatched. Regarding the study as a whole: The secondary response showed a weaker magnitude and a faster peak, day 5 versus 15.

In the case of this clonotype: Its target is unknown.

The receptor was isolated from a man in his late teens or twenties who received the YFV17D yellow fever vaccine. This chain links TRBV28 with TRBJ2-7; 8 bases map to TRBD1. This specimen was CD4+ T cells sorted from PBMCs, taken 45 days after the yellow fever booster vaccination. CDR3 protein: CASSAGGQGEQYV. Written as DNA, the CDR3 is TGTGCCAGCAGTGCAGGGGGCCAGGGCGAGCAGTACGTC.